The T cell receptor beta chain under discussion was sequenced for a study of blood T cell repertoires in COVID-19. On the study more broadly: Samples of COVID-19 (acute and convalescent) were obtained from the United States, Italy and Spain.

Measured with immunoSEQ multiplex PCR; TCRdb has only the in-frame clones, and not every one. The sample carries about 350,000 clones, roughly 90% recorded once. Participants reported their clinical history, and cohort assignment relied on those reports. Cohort 3 donors counted as recovered after two negative PCRs, clearance, or resolved symptoms. This clone has more than one count but fewer than ten. The V end lost 3 bases, the J end lost 3 bases, and 15 bases lay between the germline ends. The CDR3 loop spans 14 amino acids. Looked up from germline, CDR1 is DFQATT and CDR2 is SNEGSKA (reference sequence).

The chain uses TRBV20-1 and TRBJ2-7; possibly TRBD1 for D (5 bases). The specimen sequenced was PBMCs or T cells enriched from blood (not recorded which). The source of this sequence is a woman in her 30s who had recovered from COVID-19. The CDR3 DNA sequence: TGCAGTGCTAGTGTTCTAGGGGCCAACTACGAGCAGTACTTC. Its protein is CSASVLGANYEQYF.